Below are 12 T cell receptor beta chains sequenced from a single sample in a study of somatic mutations in cytotoxic T cells in rheumatoid arthritis. Clones were read by immunoSEQ multiplex PCR, and TCRdb kept only the in-frame ones, dropping some. Seen here are roughly 20,000 clones, around 67% observed once, and the top ten hold under 25%. Sequencing used CD8+ T cells sorted from blood. These receptors all come from a woman aged 55-70 years in good health.

Only a few counts were recorded for this clone. In DNA, the CDR3 is TGTGCCAGCAGTCCCTCCGGTATATGGGGCCTTTCCTACGAGCAGTACTTC. Translated: CASSPSGIWGLSYEQYF. The chain uses TRBV2 and TRBJ2-7; a weak D match, TRBD1 (5 bases). There are 17 residues in the CDR3. V was trimmed by 5 bases and J by 1 base, leaving 21 bases between them. The germline V gene has CDR1 SNHLY and CDR2 FYNNEI.

V usage is TRBV18 and J usage is TRBJ2-1; D may be TRBD2 (5 bases). The CDR3 covers 16 residues. Germline values: CDR1 KGHSH, CDR2 LQKENI. Trimming shortened V by 1 base and J by 6 bases, and 16 bases separated the two germline ends. CDR3 bases: TGTGCCAGCTCACCACGAGGTGGGAGATTTGTCAATGAGCAGTTCTTC. This translates into CASSPRGGRFVNEQFF.

The count of this clone is one. J is TRBJ2-2 and V is TRBV5-6, with 14 nucleotides matching TRBD2. J was trimmed by 1 base and V by 4 bases; bases with no gene match: 9. The CDR3 spans 19 residues. The germline V gene encodes CDR1 SGHDT and CDR2 YYEEEE. The CDR3 reads CASSPTPTSGGGNTGELFF. The CDR3 DNA reads as TGTGCCAGCAGCCCGACACCGACTAGCGGGGGGGGGAACACCGGGGAGCTGTTTTTT.

The chain links TRBV20-1 to TRBJ1-2; D is ambiguous. Trimming took off 6 bases at V and 8 bases at J, with 13 bases between the two ends. CDR1 DFQATT and CDR2 SNEGSKA come from the germline V gene (reference sequence). The CDR3 totals 11 residues. The CDR3 spells CSAPEGNGYTF. In DNA form, the CDR3 reads TGCAGTGCCCCGGAGGGTAACGGCTACACCTTC.

The rearrangement uses TRBV4-1 and TRBJ2-7; 9 nucleotides line up with TRBD1. The J segment lost 3 bases and the V segment lost 1 base, leaving 4 bases of the junction unmatched. This CDR3 spans 15 amino acids. Germline CDR1 is MGHRA and CDR2 is YSYEKL. The CDR3 DNA reads TGCGCCAGCAGCCAAGGGTTGGACAGGGGCTACGAGCAGTACTTC. It encodes CASSQGLDRGYEQYF.

This clone was counted a few times. The chain is built from TRBV5-4 and TRBJ2-2; 11 bases agree with TRBD1. CDR1 is SGHNT, CDR2 YYREEE, per germline (reference sequence). The CDR3 length is 16 residues. Trimming took 4 bases from V and 4 from J; bases not matched to a gene: 6. The CDR3 DNA reads as TGTGCCAGCAGCGACCGGGACAGGGGGGGCACCGGGGAGCTGTTTTTT. Translating it yields CASSDRDRGGTGELFF.

The rearrangement joins TRBV10-1 to TRBJ1-1, with D possibly being TRBD1 (5 bases). Between the trimmed V and J ends, which lost 4 bases and 0 bases, there was a span of 12 bases. The CDR3 is made up of 15 amino acids. Germline V gene data show CDR1 as WNHNN and CDR2 as SYGVQD (reference sequence). CDR3 nucleotides: TGCGCCAGCAGTGCCGGGACCGACTTGAACACTGAAGCTTTCTTT. It encodes CASSAGTDLNTEAFF.

The gene calls are TRBV4-1 and TRBJ1-1, with D unresolved. Germline assignment: CDR1 MGHRA and CDR2 YSYEKL. The CDR3 is 13 residues long. V lost 2 bases and J lost 0, with 4 bases in between. CDR3 DNA: TGCGCCAGCAGCCAAAGCGTGAACACTGAAGCTTTCTTT. This translates into CASSQSVNTEAFF.

The chain combines TRBV5-1 with TRBJ1-1; D is uncertain. The CDR3 covers 13 residues. V lost 2 bases and J lost 6, with 11 bases in between. Germline CDR1 and CDR2: SGHRS and YFSETQ. CDR3 bases: TGCGCCAGCAGCTTCACCCGAAGAGCTGAAGCTTTCTTT. Translation gives CASSFTRRAEAFF.

This clone was counted only a few times. This chain uses TRBV9 with TRBJ1-1; D perhaps matches TRBD1 (6 bases). Germline-derived CDR1 and CDR2 are SGDLS and YYNGEE. Between the trimmed V and J ends, which lost 4 bases and 3 bases, there was a span of 13 bases. This CDR3 spans 14 amino acids. In nucleotides, the CDR3 is TGTGCCAGCAGCCCCCTCGCAGGGGACACTGAAGCTTTCTTT. It yields the protein CASSPLAGDTEAFF. Full variable domain (rest looked up from reference TRBV9 and TRBJ1-1): DSGVTQTPKHLITATGQRVTLRCSPRSGDLSVYWYQQSLDQGLQFLIQYYNGEERAKGNILERFSAQQFPDLHSELNLSSLELGDSALYFCASSPLAGDTEAFFGQGTRLTVV.

The V gene is TRBV14, the J gene TRBJ2-1; 7 positions match TRBD2. Germline trimming cut 4 bases from V and 8 bases from J; bases unmatched to any gene: 11. This CDR3 spans 15 amino acids. CDR1 is SGHDN and CDR2 is FVKESK in the germline V gene. In DNA, the CDR3 is TGTGCCAGCAGCCTGGGACTAACCAGTGTCGATGAGCAGTTCTTC. This codes for CASSLGLTSVDEQFF.

This chain links TRBV6-1 with TRBJ1-1; no clear D gene. V was cut by 3 bases and J by 1 base, with 9 bases left in between. The CDR3 spans 14 residues. Germline CDR1 and CDR2: MNHNS and SASEGT. CDR3 in amino acids: CASSEVRGNTEAFF. The CDR3 nucleotides are TGTGCCAGCAGTGAGGTCCGGGGGAACACTGAAGCTTTCTTT.